The rows below give T cell receptor beta chains drawn from one sample of a study of chemoradiotherapy in HPV16-positive cancers. Clones were sequenced by immunoSEQ multiplex PCR, and TCRdb holds only the in-frame ones, with some missing. Seen here are about 12,000 clones, approximately 87% observed once, and the top ten hold over 2.5%. Sequenced material: blood, taken from a patient who underwent chemoradiotherapy. The receptor set was obtained from a human donor with HPV-associated anogenital cancer. The CDR3 runs from the conserved cysteine through the conserved F or W. D genes are given only for firm matches. Not all rows give a size; the values are once, few, many and, for expanded clones, a class.

>-|TRBJ1-1|TRBV2|-|11
TGTGCCAGCAGTGAAGCGCTTTGGGGATACTTT
CASSEALWGYF
>once|TRBJ2-7|TRBV28|-|13
TGTGCCAGCAGTTTAGTCGCGGCCTACGAGCAGTACTTC
CASSLVAAYEQYF
>-|TRBJ1-6|TRBV11-2|-|15
TGTGCCAGCAGCTTAGGGGCGATGAGTAATTCACCCCTCCACTTT
CASSLGAMSNSPLHF
>few|TRBJ1-3|TRBV4-1|TRBD1|18
TGCGCCAGCAGCCAAGGACAGGGGTCGGGAAGCTCTGGAAACACCATATATTTT
CASSQGQGSGSSGNTIYF
>-|TRBJ1-1|TRBV27|TRBD1|15
TGTGCCAGCTCGGACAGGGCCTTCTCCCCCGATGAAGCTTTCTTT
CASSDRAFSPDEAFF
>-|TRBJ1-2|TRBV2|-|12
TGTGCCAGCAGTTACGATGACTATGGCTACACCTTC
CASSYDDYGYTF
>few|TRBJ2-1|TRBV2|-|16
TGTGCCAGCAGGGAATCAGGGTCAAGCTCCTACAATGAGCAGTTCTTC
CASRESGSSSYNEQFF
>-|TRBJ2-1|TRBV4-3|TRBD2|17
TGCGCCAGCAGCCATCCCCTTGGCGGGGGGGCCTACAATGAGCAGTTCTTC
CASSHPLGGGAYNEQFF
>once|TRBJ2-7|TRBV16|TRBD1|17
TGTGCCAGCAGCCAATTTAGGTCAGGGGGCGAGACCTACGAGCAGTACTTC
CASSQFRSGGETYEQYF
>-|TRBJ2-3|TRBV9|TRBD2|16
TGTGCCAGCAGCGTATATGGCGGGGGGCAGGGAGATACGCAGTATTTT
CASSVYGGGQGDTQYF
>-|TRBJ1-2|TRBV7-2|TRBD1|13
TGTGCCAGCAGCTTAGGGACAGGATATGGCTACACCTTC
CASSLGTGYGYTF
>once|TRBJ1-1|TRBV7-8|-|15
TGTGCCAGCAGCTTACGGGGTCCCTCGAACACTGAAGCTTTCTTT
CASSLRGPSNTEAFF
>-|TRBJ1-1|TRBV18|-|14
TGTGCCAGCTCACCCCGGCAGGTGAACACTGAAGCTTTCTTT
CASSPRQVNTEAFF
>once|TRBJ2-3|TRBV6-5|TRBD1|15
TGTGCCAGCAGTGCAGGGACAGGACATAAAGATACGCAGTATTTT
CASSAGTGHKDTQYF
>-|TRBJ2-3|TRBV16|-|14
TGTGCCAGCAGCCAGCGTCAGATCACAGATACGCAGTATTTT
CASSQRQITDTQYF
>-|TRBJ2-5|TRBV4-2|-|14
TGTGCCAGCAGCCAAAGGGGCAGTGGAGAGACCCAGTACTTC
CASSQRGSGETQYF
>-|TRBJ1-6|TRBV2|TRBD1|16
TGTGCCAGCAGTGGGACAGGGCCCTCCTATAATTCACCCCTCCACTTT
CASSGTGPSYNSPLHF
>-|TRBJ1-1|TRBV7-2|-|15
TGTGCCAGCAGCACAGGGTTAGTGGGGGACACTGAAGCTTTCTTT
CASSTGLVGDTEAFF
>-|TRBJ2-3|TRBV4-1|TRBD2|20
TGCGCCAGCAGCCAAGAGAACAATGGCGGGGGGGCCGGGAGGGCAGATACGCAGTATTTT
CASSQENNGGGAGRADTQYF
>-|TRBJ2-1|TRBV25-1|TRBD1|14
TGTGCCAGCAGTGAGGGACAGTTTTGGGATGAGCAGTTCTTC
CASSEGQFWDEQFF
>-|TRBJ2-7|TRBV27|TRBD1|16
TGTGCCAGCAGTCCCGGGACAGGGGGCTCCTACTACGAGCAGTACTTC
CASSPGTGGSYYEQYF
>few|TRBJ1-1|TRBV7-9|-|13
TGTGCCAGCAGCTACTCCGAAAACACTGAAGCTTTCTTT
CASSYSENTEAFF
>-|TRBJ1-1|TRBV7-7|-|13
TGTGCCAGCAGCCCGAACAGGGCTAGTGAAGCTTTCTTT
CASSPNRASEAFF
>-|TRBJ2-7|TRBV6-1|-|12
TGTGCCAGTCAGGGGTTCGGCTACGAGCAGTACTTC
CASQGFGYEQYF
>-|TRBJ2-3|TRBV27|-|15
TGTGCCAGCAAGGAATGGGCGCCTAGCACAGATACGCAGTATTTT
CASKEWAPSTDTQYF
>-|TRBJ1-5|TRBV6-5|-|14
TGTGCCAGCAGAGGCGGGCATAGCAATCAGCCCCAGCATTTT
CASRGGHSNQPQHF
>-|TRBJ1-3|TRBV6-5|-|16
TGTGCCAGCAGTTATAGGGGACGGGTCTCTGGAAACACCATATATTTT
CASSYRGRVSGNTIYF
>-|TRBJ2-5|TRBV2|TRBD1|15
TGTGCCAGCCCTCGGGACAGGGGGCGGAGGGAGACCCAGTACTTC
CASPRDRGRRETQYF
>-|TRBJ1-6|TRBV2|TRBD1|15
TGTGCCAGCAGTTATGCGACAGGGGTTAATTCACCCCTCCACTTT
CASSYATGVNSPLHF
>-|TRBJ1-2|TRBV6-5|TRBD1|14
TGTGCCAGCAGAGGACAGGCGGGACACCATGGCTACACCTTC
CASRGQAGHHGYTF
>-|TRBJ1-2|TRBV9|TRBD1|15
TGTGCCAGCAGCGAGGCAGGGGGTCTGGACTATGGCTACACCTTC
CASSEAGGLDYGYTF
>-|TRBJ1-5|TRBV4-1|-|16
TGCGCCAGCAGCCAAGATCTCGGCAATTATAGACAGCCCCAGCATTTT
CASSQDLGNYRQPQHF
>-|TRBJ2-5|TRBV6-1|-|15
TGTGCCAGCAGTGAAACACCCAGGATAAAAGAGACCCAGTACTTC
CASSETPRIKETQYF